These T cell receptor beta chains were read from a single sample in a study of cytomegalovirus exposure and HLA in healthy donors. Sequencing used immunoSEQ multiplex PCR; TCRdb keeps in-frame clones, though not all of them. This table holds about 130,000 clones, 94% found once. Sequencing input: PBMCs. All receptors derive from a woman aged 18-35 years in good health and CMV-seronegative. Each CDR3 is given with its conserved first and last residue. The D gene is left open where the match is weak. Clone size is not always given. Where it is, it says once, few, many or a class for expanded clones.

V: TRBV4-1
size: -
J: TRBJ1-1
D: -
DNA: TGCGCCAGCAGCCAAGACAGGAACACTGAAGCTTTCTTT
CDR3: CASSQDRNTEAFF

V: TRBV9
size: -
J: TRBJ1-5
D: TRBD1
DNA: TGTGCCAGCAGCGCCACAGGGGGAAATCAGCCCCAGCATTTT
CDR3: CASSATGGNQPQHF

V: TRBV18
size: -
J: TRBJ1-2
D: TRBD1
DNA: TGTGCCAGCTCACGGGCCAGGGGGGCAGATAACTATGGCTACACCTTC
CDR3: CASSRARGADNYGYTF

V: TRBV28
size: -
J: TRBJ2-7
D: -
DNA: TGTGCCAGCAGGGTACAGGGATCCTACGAGCAGTACTTC
CDR3: CASRVQGSYEQYF

V: TRBV7-2
size: -
J: TRBJ2-5
D: TRBD1
DNA: TGTGCCAGCAGCTTCACGGGACAGGGGGCTATAGAGACCCAGTACTTC
CDR3: CASSFTGQGAIETQYF

V: TRBV5-6
size: -
J: TRBJ1-2
D: TRBD1
DNA: TGTGCCAGCAGCTACGGGACAGGGTTTGGCTACACCTTC
CDR3: CASSYGTGFGYTF

V: TRBV6-5
size: -
J: TRBJ2-1
D: -
DNA: TGTGCCAGCAGTTACTCGAGTACTCCTAATGAGCAGTTCTTC
CDR3: CASSYSSTPNEQFF

V: TRBV11-2
size: -
J: TRBJ2-1
D: -
DNA: TGTGCCAGCAGCTTAAGGGGGACCTACAATGAGCAGTTCTTC
CDR3: CASSLRGTYNEQFF

V: TRBV27
size: -
J: TRBJ1-5
D: -
DNA: TGTGCCAGCAAAGGGCGGGGCCAGCCCCAGCATTTT
CDR3: CASKGRGQPQHF

V: TRBV10-3
size: -
J: TRBJ2-3
D: -
DNA: TGTGCCATCAGTGTCTCAGATACGCAGTATTTT
CDR3: CAISVSDTQYF

V: TRBV2
size: -
J: TRBJ2-3
D: -
DNA: TGTGCCAGCAGTGTGACAGATTCAGCATGGACAGATACGCAGTATTTT
CDR3: CASSVTDSAWTDTQYF

V: TRBV7-9
size: -
J: TRBJ2-1
D: -
DNA: TGTGCCAGCAGCTTAGGGAGCGGCAATGAGCAGTTCTTC
CDR3: CASSLGSGNEQFF

V: TRBV19
size: -
J: TRBJ2-5
D: TRBD2
DNA: TGTGCCAGTAGTACTATCCGCGGGGGAGCTCAAGAGACCCAGTACTTC
CDR3: CASSTIRGGAQETQYF

V: TRBV7-6
size: -
J: TRBJ2-1
D: -
DNA: TGTGCCAGCAGCTCTCTCGGGGGAACGGGAGAGCAGTTCTTC
CDR3: CASSSLGGTGEQFF

V: TRBV27
size: -
J: TRBJ2-2
D: TRBD1
DNA: TGTGCCAGCAGCCATCGACAGGGCACCGGGGAGCTGTTTTTT
CDR3: CASSHRQGTGELFF

V: TRBV4-1
size: -
J: TRBJ2-3
D: -
DNA: TGCGCCAGCAGCCCACCAGGGAGCACAGATACGCAGTATTTT
CDR3: CASSPPGSTDTQYF

V: TRBV7-6
size: -
J: TRBJ2-1
D: -
DNA: TGTGCCAGCAGCTTAGATCTACGAGAGGAGCAGTTCTTC
CDR3: CASSLDLREEQFF

V: TRBV7-9
size: -
J: TRBJ1-5
D: -
DNA: TGTGCCAGCAGCATGACAGGAGAGAATCAGCCCCAGCATTTT
CDR3: CASSMTGENQPQHF

V: TRBV27
size: -
J: TRBJ2-7
D: -
DNA: TGTGCCAGCAGTTACATCAGGGCCCGGGAGCAGTACTTC
CDR3: CASSYIRAREQYF

V: TRBV27
size: -
J: TRBJ2-1
D: -
DNA: TGTGCCAGCAGAGCTGACAGGTTACTTGCCTACAATGAGCAGTTCTTC
CDR3: CASRADRLLAYNEQFF

V: TRBV9
size: -
J: TRBJ2-5
D: -
DNA: TGTGCCAGCAGCTCAGAGGTCCAAGAGACCCAGTACTTC
CDR3: CASSSEVQETQYF

V: TRBV27
size: -
J: TRBJ2-5
D: -
DNA: TGTGCCAGCCCACATAGGCGGGACAGCAAAGAGACCCAGTACTTC
CDR3: CASPHRRDSKETQYF

V: TRBV28
size: -
J: TRBJ1-5
D: -
DNA: TGTGCCAGCAGGCAACAGGGTGATCAGCCCCAGCATTTT
CDR3: CASRQQGDQPQHF

V: TRBV28
size: -
J: TRBJ2-4
D: TRBD2
DNA: TGTGCCAGCAGCCGAATACTAGCGGGGGCCGTGAACATTCAGTACTTC
CDR3: CASSRILAGAVNIQYF

V: TRBV6-5
size: -
J: TRBJ1-2
D: TRBD1
DNA: TGTGCCAGCAGTTACTCGACAGGGGCGATTGGAGGCTACACCTTC
CDR3: CASSYSTGAIGGYTF

V: TRBV5-6
size: -
J: TRBJ1-2
D: TRBD1
DNA: TGTGCCAGCAGACCTGACAGGACAGGCTACGGCTACACCTTC
CDR3: CASRPDRTGYGYTF

V: TRBV6-5
size: once
J: TRBJ2-1
D: -
DNA: TGTGCCAGCAGTTATAACGGGGGAGATTACAATGAGCAGTTCTTC
CDR3: CASSYNGGDYNEQFF

V: TRBV5-1
size: -
J: TRBJ1-5
D: -
DNA: TGCGCCAGCAGCCCCGGCGGCCTTTCGGGCAATCAGCCCCAGCATTTT
CDR3: CASSPGGLSGNQPQHF

V: TRBV10-1
size: -
J: TRBJ2-2
D: TRBD2
DNA: TGCGCCAGCTCACTAGCGCTGAACACCGGGGAGCTGTTTTTT
CDR3: CASSLALNTGELFF

V: TRBV5-1
size: -
J: TRBJ1-6
D: -
DNA: TGCGCCAGCAGCTTGGACACATCTAATTCACCCCTCCACTTT
CDR3: CASSLDTSNSPLHF

V: TRBV5-1
size: -
J: TRBJ1-2
D: -
DNA: TGCGCCAGCAGCCCGGACCCGGGGGACTATGGCTACACCTTC
CDR3: CASSPDPGDYGYTF

V: TRBV4-1
size: -
J: TRBJ1-4
D: -
DNA: TGCGCCAGCAGCCAGCAGACGGAGGAAAAACTGTTTTTT
CDR3: CASSQQTEEKLFF

V: TRBV28
size: once
J: TRBJ1-2
D: -
DNA: TGTGCCAGCAGCTCCTCAGGTGCTAACTATGGCTACACCTTC
CDR3: CASSSSGANYGYTF

V: TRBV5-1
size: -
J: TRBJ1-2
D: -
DNA: TGCGCCAGCAGCTTGGCCTTGGAGGGGTCCCACTATGGCTACACCTTC
CDR3: CASSLALEGSHYGYTF

V: TRBV4-2
size: -
J: TRBJ1-2
D: -
DNA: TGTGCCAGCAGCCCGTCGACGGAGGGAGGCTACACCTTC
CDR3: CASSPSTEGGYTF

V: TRBV28
size: -
J: TRBJ2-7
D: TRBD2
DNA: TGTGCCAGCAGTAAACCGGGACTAGGGTCTCCCCACGAGCAGTACTTC
CDR3: CASSKPGLGSPHEQYF

V: TRBV18
size: -
J: TRBJ2-7
D: -
DNA: TGTGCCAGCTCACCACCGGAGGGCGAGCAGTACTTC
CDR3: CASSPPEGEQYF

V: TRBV15
size: -
J: TRBJ1-5
D: -
DNA: TGTGCCACCAGCAGAGATAATTTGGCGGAGGGGGGGGGATATAGCAATCAGCCCCAGCATTTT
CDR3: CATSRDNLAEGGGYSNQPQHF

V: TRBV5-1
size: -
J: TRBJ2-7
D: -
DNA: TGCGCCAGCAGCTTGGTAGGGCCAGGGGAGCAGTACTTC
CDR3: CASSLVGPGEQYF

V: TRBV7-9
size: -
J: TRBJ2-1
D: TRBD1
DNA: TGTGCCAGCAGCTCCCGACAGGGGCGTAACAATGAGCAGTTCTTC
CDR3: CASSSRQGRNNEQFF

V: TRBV28
size: -
J: TRBJ2-7
D: -
DNA: TGTGCCAGCCGGGACTCCGCGGGGTACGAGCAGTACTTC
CDR3: CASRDSAGYEQYF

V: TRBV30
size: -
J: TRBJ2-3
D: -
DNA: TGTGCCTGGGTAGGGACTCGCACAGATACGCAGTATTTT
CDR3: CAWVGTRTDTQYF

V: TRBV30
size: -
J: TRBJ2-7
D: TRBD1
DNA: TGTGCCTGGGACAGGGGGCTGTCCGAGCAGTACTTC
CDR3: CAWDRGLSEQYF

V: TRBV5-1
size: -
J: TRBJ1-1
D: -
DNA: TGCGCCAGCAGCTTGGCCCCCAGGCCAACGGCATTCACTGAAGCTTTCTTT
CDR3: CASSLAPRPTAFTEAFF

V: TRBV25-1
size: once
J: TRBJ2-3
D: -
DNA: TGTGCCAGCAACGCCTTCCGGGGGACGGCAGATACGCAGTATTTT
CDR3: CASNAFRGTADTQYF

V: TRBV2
size: -
J: TRBJ2-2
D: -
DNA: TGTGCCAGCAGTGAAGCCCGGTGGGAGCTGTTTTTT
CDR3: CASSEARWELFF

V: TRBV27
size: -
J: TRBJ1-6
D: -
DNA: TGTGCCAGCAGGGGGGAGGGGCAGGCCTATAATTCACCCCTCCACTTT
CDR3: CASRGEGQAYNSPLHF

V: TRBV6-1
size: -
J: TRBJ2-3
D: TRBD2
DNA: TGTGCCAGCAGAACACTAGCGGATAGCACAGATACGCAGTATTTT
CDR3: CASRTLADSTDTQYF

V: TRBV30
size: -
J: TRBJ2-5
D: -
DNA: TGTGCCTGGACCCGACAGGGACTCGGAGAGACCCAGTACTTC
CDR3: CAWTRQGLGETQYF

V: TRBV5-1
size: -
J: TRBJ2-7
D: TRBD2
DNA: TGCGCCAGCAGCTTAGCTGGGACTAGCGGCTCCTACGAGCAGTACTTC
CDR3: CASSLAGTSGSYEQYF

V: TRBV27
size: once
J: TRBJ1-1
D: TRBD1
DNA: TGTGCCAGCGGACCAGGGGGTTTGAACACTGAAGCTTTCTTT
CDR3: CASGPGGLNTEAFF

V: TRBV10-3
size: -
J: TRBJ2-7
D: TRBD1
DNA: TGTGCCAACTCTTCACAGGGGGCCTACGAGCAGTACTTC
CDR3: CANSSQGAYEQYF

V: TRBV28
size: -
J: TRBJ2-7
D: TRBD2
DNA: TGTGCCAGCAGTCCCCCCGGGGGGGGTACCTACGAGCAGTACTTC
CDR3: CASSPPGGGTYEQYF

V: TRBV6-5
size: -
J: TRBJ2-3
D: TRBD2
DNA: TGTGCCAGCGGGTACTCAAGCGGGAGCCCCTCGGATACGCAGTATTTT
CDR3: CASGYSSGSPSDTQYF

V: TRBV7-6
size: -
J: TRBJ2-7
D: TRBD1
DNA: TGTGCCAGCAGCCAAACCCGGGACAGGGCCTACGAGCAGTACTTC
CDR3: CASSQTRDRAYEQYF

V: TRBV7-2
size: -
J: TRBJ1-1
D: -
DNA: TGTGCCAGTGGTGGTGGAGCGAACATGAACACTGAAGCTTTCTTT
CDR3: CASGGGANMNTEAFF

V: TRBV5-1
size: -
J: TRBJ2-3
D: TRBD2
DNA: TGCGCCAGCAGCCCCTCTGCGGGGGGACCTTATAATACGCAGTATTTT
CDR3: CASSPSAGGPYNTQYF

V: TRBV29-1
size: -
J: TRBJ2-1
D: TRBD2
DNA: TGCAGCGTTGAATTTCTAGCGGGAGATCTCAATGAGCAGTTCTTC
CDR3: CSVEFLAGDLNEQFF

V: TRBV30
size: -
J: TRBJ1-1
D: TRBD1
DNA: TGTGCCTGGAGTCAGCCGGGACAGGGGACGAACACTGAAGCTTTCTTT
CDR3: CAWSQPGQGTNTEAFF

V: TRBV19
size: -
J: TRBJ2-7
D: TRBD1
DNA: TGTGCCAGTAGTTCGGGACAGGGGGTTAGATCCCGCGAGCAGTACTTC
CDR3: CASSSGQGVRSREQYF